Listed below are T cell receptor beta chains from one sample, sequenced in a study of T cell repertoires in ileal Crohn's disease. The data were produced by immunoSEQ multiplex PCR, yet TCRdb's version contains in-frame clones alone and is incomplete. The sample records 1,400 or so clones, approximately 82% being singletons. The specimen was ileal tissue. These receptors came from an adult with Crohn's disease. Each CDR3 is given without its conserved first and last residue. Each record gives: V gene, J gene, CDR3 length, CDR3 protein.

TRBV10-3	TRBJ2-3	13	ASSRRGRLTDTQY
TRBV4-1	TRBJ1-3	13	ASSQGPGSGNTIY
TRBV6-5	TRBJ2-5	11	ASSYSSFATQY
TRBV6-5	TRBJ1-2	13	ASLNNWGGTYGYT
TRBV19	TRBJ1-3	15	ASSILQGRYSGNTIY
TRBV6-5	TRBJ2-3	14	ASSSLAGAAQDTQY
TRBV4-2	TRBJ2-7	14	ASSQAGTGGSYEQY
TRBV19	TRBJ2-1	13	ASNSVREEVNEQF
TRBV19	TRBJ2-2	20	ASSTRRVRGASGRGYTGELF
TRBV6-6	TRBJ2-2	11	ASYRANTGELF
TRBV23-1	TRBJ2-2	15	ASSQSTGTDDTGELF
TRBV7-9	TRBJ2-7	12	ASSGDYASYEQY
TRBV29-1	TRBJ1-3	13	SAFYSLSSGNTIY
TRBV5-4	TRBJ2-5	11	ASSNTGTETQY
TRBV5-8	TRBJ2-1	14	ASTRTGTSGSNEQF
TRBV19	TRBJ2-7	13	ASSMTGTGSYEQY
TRBV5-6	TRBJ2-3	14	ASSDGLAGVLDTQY
TRBV29-1	TRBJ2-7	11	SVEKTGSGEQY
TRBV5-1	TRBJ2-5	12	ASRSLAEQETQY
TRBV4-1	TRBJ2-5	14	ASSQSLRGGGETQY
TRBV21-1	TRBJ1-1	14	ASRAHIATQRTEAF
TRBV7-9	TRBJ1-4	13	ASSLRQATNEKLF
TRBV7-3	TRBJ2-5	14	ASSPGVAGEQETQY
TRBV30	TRBJ1-3	11	AWDHGEINTIY
TRBV6-1	TRBJ1-2	13	ASTKSGTGNYGYT
TRBV7-9	TRBJ2-3	16	ASSEGRGGMSSTDTQY
TRBV29-1	TRBJ1-1	10	SVQQGGTEAF
TRBV30	TRBJ1-6	12	AWRWAGNNSPLH
TRBV4-1	TRBJ2-2	15	ASSQVLASGVTGELF